The 7 T cell receptor beta chains presented below share a single source sample, sequenced in a study of beta chain features in type 1 diabetes. Sequencing targeted expressed TCRB transcripts, as all isolated RNA had been reverse transcribed. Assay: immunoSEQ multiplex PCR; the TCRdb copy retains only in-frame clones and omits some. This sample has around 600,000 clones, with 12% found just once. Their cognate antigens are unknown. General observations from the study: Researchers report that Type 1 diabetes patients had moderately but significantly shorter TCRB CDR3s across all four CD4+ subsets.

The specimen sequenced was naive CD4+ T cells from blood. The origin of the receptors is a man younger than 40 with type 1 diabetes.

This clone occurred a few times. The chain combines TRBV10-3 with TRBJ2-5, with a weak D call TRBD2 (7 bases). V lost 3 bases and J 4 bases, leaving 12 bases between the germline ends. This CDR3 is built from 14 residues. Germline CDR1 and CDR2: ENHRY and SYGVKD. The CDR3: CAISEGEGVETQYF. The CDR3 DNA reads TGTGCCATCAGTGAAGGGGAGGGGGTAGAGACCCAGTACTTC.

The chain recombines TRBV7-6 with TRBJ1-2; 12 bases align to TRBD1. The CDR3 spans 14 residues. With 4 bases clipped from V and 7 bases from J, the junction kept 4 bases outside the gene matches. Germline V gene data show CDR1 as SGHVS and CDR2 as FNYEAQ. CDR3 bases: TGTGCCAGCAGCTCGGGACAGGGGGCAGGTGGCTACACCTTC. Protein product: CASSSGQGAGGYTF.

This chain links TRBV9 with TRBJ2-2; 8 bases agree with TRBD1. After removal of 4 bases from V and 6 bases from J, the junction contained 8 bases not matched to a gene. The CDR3 sequence is 15 residues long. Germline CDR1 SGDLS, CDR2 YYNGEE. The CDR3: CASSLTGQVSGELFF. The CDR3 DNA reads as TGTGCCAGCAGCCTAACGGGACAGGTGTCCGGGGAGCTGTTTTTT.

This clone was recorded a few times. The chain joins TRBV4-1 to TRBJ2-3; 9 positions match TRBD2. CDR1 is MGHRA and CDR2 is YSYEKL in the germline V gene. The J segment lost 0 bases and the V segment lost 1 base, leaving 2 bases of the junction unmatched. This CDR3 is built from 16 residues. CDR3: CASSQVAGGSTDTQYF. CDR3 coding DNA: TGCGCCAGCAGCCAAGTCGCGGGGGGGAGCACAGATACGCAGTATTTT.

V is TRBV29-1 and J is TRBJ2-3, with D possibly matching TRBD2 (7 bases). Germline CDR1 SQVTM, CDR2 ANQGSEA. Trimming removed 7 bases at V and 4 bases at J, with 15 bases between. The CDR3 totals 13 residues. DNA for the CDR3: TGCAGCGGGAACCGCGGGGGCGCAGATACGCAGTATTTT. It translates to CSGNRGGADTQYF.

In its sample, this clone was seen a few times. V is TRBV5-1 and J is TRBJ1-4; 11 bases agree with TRBD1. The CDR3 extends over 15 amino acids. V lost 0 bases to trimming and J lost 7 bases; unmatched junction nucleotides: 2. From germline, CDR1 is SGHRS and CDR2 YFSETQ. The CDR3 DNA follows: TGCGCCAGCAGCTTGGCCGGGACAGGGGGTGAAAAACTGTTTTTT. Translated: CASSLAGTGGEKLFF.

Comments on this clone: The same CDR3 is also encoded by other DNA sequences in this sample. This sequence joins TRBV5-1 and TRBJ1-6; TRBD1 agrees at 7 bases. Germline V lookup: CDR1 SGHRS, CDR2 YFSETQ. Trimming removed 4 bases from V and 5 bases from J; junction bases left unmatched: 3. The CDR3 has 14 amino acids. The DNA of the CDR3 is TGCGCCAGCAGCCCCGGGACAGATAATTCACCCCTCCACTTT. This gives the protein CASSPGTDNSPLHF.